The 24 T cell receptor beta chains presented below share a single source sample, sequenced in a study of blood T cells in healthy people across ages. Together with a sample-barcoded 5' primer, a J-beta primer mix was included in a second PCR lasting roughly 6 to 12 cycles. TCRdb analysed the 5' RACE reads with MiXCR anew, one entry per CDR3 protein. The sample lists 700,000 to 850,000 distinct CDR3 sequences, 30% to 45% occurring once. The sequenced material came from blood. All receptors derive from a man younger than 30 in good health.

This clonotype was observed a handful of times. The gene calls are TRBV20-1 and TRBJ1-5, with TRBD1 identical over 7 bases. V was clipped by 6 bases and J by 0 bases; unmatched bases: 5. The CDR3 length is 14 residues. Germline lookup yields CDR1 DFQATT and CDR2 SNEGSKA (reference sequence). CDR3 DNA: TGCAGTGCCCTGGACAGGTATAGCAATCAGCCCCAGCATTTT. This gives the protein CSALDRYSNQPQHF.

The rearrangement uses TRBV3-1 and TRBJ2-5; D not certain. The end of the DNA aligns better with TRBJ2-1, so the J call may be wrong. This CDR3 is built from 13 residues. CDR1 is LGHDT and CDR2 is YNNKEL in the germline V gene (reference sequence). This CDR3 is CASSPLLQETQFF. CDR3 DNA sequence: TGTGCCAGCAGCCCACTACTCCAAGAGACCCAGTTCTTC.

J is TRBJ2-2 and V is TRBV29-1; no reliable D call. The germline CDR1 and CDR2 sequences are SQVTM and ANQGSEA. Trimming removed 7 bases from V and 3 bases from J, with 12 bases in between. The CDR3 sequence is 13 residues long. CDR3 amino acids: CSAGLRYTGELFF. The DNA for the CDR3 is TGCAGCGCCGGTCTGCGTTACACCGGGGAGCTGTTTTTT.

CDR3 residues: CSARDPTRGELFF. The CDR3 DNA follows: TGCAGTGCTAGAGACCCCACGCGCGGGGAGCTGTTTTTT. This chain links TRBV20-1 with TRBJ2-2; D is ambiguous. Germline assignment: CDR1 DFQATT and CDR2 SNEGSKA (reference sequence). The CDR3 sequence is 13 residues long. V was cut by 0 bases and J by 7 bases, with 9 bases left in between.

The chain links TRBV29-1 to TRBJ1-1; 7 bases are shared with TRBD1. The CDR3 has 14 amino acids. The trim removed 4 bases at V and 4 bases at J, leaving 9 bases unmatched. Germline loops: CDR1 SQVTM, CDR2 ANQGSEA. The CDR3 DNA follows: TGCAGCGTTGGTACAGGGGCTCGGGGCACTGAAGCTTTCTTT. It codes for CSVGTGARGTEAFF.

The chain combines TRBV28 with TRBJ2-5; 8 bases match TRBD1. Per germline, CDR1 MDHEN and CDR2 SYDVKM. The CDR3 extends over 14 amino acids. The V and J ends lost 3 bases and 11 bases, in that order; junction bases with no gene match: 11. CDR3 in amino acids: CASSFQGAGNEQYF. CDR3 in DNA: TGTGCCAGCAGTTTTCAGGGGGCGGGAAATGAGCAGTACTTC.

The chain recombines TRBV28 with TRBJ1-5; TRBD1 aligns across 9 bases. V lost 2 bases and J lost 4; bases outside the gene matches: 9. The CDR3 sequence is 17 residues long. Germline-derived CDR1 and CDR2 are MDHEN and SYDVKM. CDR3 region: CASSLGGLTGGNQPQHF. The CDR3 DNA reads as TGTGCCAGCAGTTTAGGGGGTTTGACAGGGGGTAATCAGCCCCAGCATTTT.

This clonotype was recorded at least ten times. V is TRBV7-8 and J is TRBJ2-1; tentatively, D is TRBD1 (5 bases). V lost 3 bases, J lost 3 bases, and 9 bases lay in between. The CDR3 loop spans 14 amino acids. Germline-derived CDR1 and CDR2 are SGHVS and FQNEAQ. CDR3 coding DNA: TGTGCCAGCAGCTTGGGGCCTGACTACAATGAGCAGTTCTTC. Translated, it gives CASSLGPDYNEQFF. The full variable domain, completed using reference TRBV7-8 and TRBJ2-1, is GAGVSQSPRYKVAKRGQDVALRCDPISGHVSLFWYQQALGQGPEFLTYFQNEAQLDKSGLPSDRFFAERPEGSVSTLKIQRTQQEDSAVYLCASSLGPDYNEQFFGPGTRLTVL.

The V call is TRBV4-1, the J call TRBJ2-5; 7 bases map to TRBD1. Looked up from germline, CDR1 is MGHRA and CDR2 is YSYEKL. V was pared by 4 bases and J by 1 base, with 12 bases of the junction left unmatched. The CDR3 sequence is 17 residues long. The CDR3 here is CASSRRTWDSRQETQYF. In nucleotides, the CDR3 is TGCGCCAGCAGCCGTCGTACCTGGGACAGCCGCCAAGAGACCCAGTACTTC.

V and J are TRBV20-1 and TRBJ1-2; 7 bases line up with TRBD1. CDR1 is DFQATT, CDR2 SNEGSKA, per germline (reference sequence). The CDR3 extends over 15 amino acids. V shed 5 bases and J 1 base; nucleotides not matched to a gene: 10. The CDR3 here is CSAPGPGQFNYGYTF. CDR3 in DNA: TGCAGTGCTCCAGGCCCGGGACAGTTTAACTATGGCTACACCTTC.

The gene calls are TRBV20-1 and TRBJ2-5, with D tentatively TRBD1 or TRBD2 (5 bases each). Germline V gene lookup returns CDR1 DFQATT and CDR2 SNEGSKA (reference sequence). V lost 4 bases and J 11 bases, leaving 23 bases between the germline ends. CDR3 length: 14 amino acids. CDR3 DNA: TGCAGTGCTAATCCCGGGGCAGTGGACAATGAGCAGTACTTC. This sequence encodes CSANPGAVDNEQYF.

The sample holds one count of this clonotype. This chain links TRBV15 with TRBJ2-1; TRBD2 might be the D (6 bases). Trimming removed 11 bases at V and 9 bases at J, with 17 bases between. Germline-derived CDR1 and CDR2 are LNHNV and YYDKDF (reference sequence). The CDR3 runs 12 residues. The chain's CDR3 is CAAGTAWGEQFF. The CDR3 coding sequence is TGTGCCGCTGGGACTGCCTGGGGTGAGCAGTTCTTC.

J is TRBJ2-4 and V is TRBV11-1; the D gene is possibly TRBD2 (5 bases). The germline gives CDR1 SGHAT, CDR2 FQDESV (reference sequence). This CDR3 region has 13 residues. The V end was cut by 4 bases, the J end by 9 bases, with 13 bases between. CDR3 in DNA: TGTGCCAGCAGCTCCGGACTGTCTAGCATTCAGTACTTC. Translating gives CASSSGLSSIQYF.

The chain joins TRBV7-9 to TRBJ2-1; 11 bases line up with TRBD1. The CDR3 sequence is 15 residues long. In germline, CDR1 is SEHNR, CDR2 FQNEAQ (reference sequence). The junction had 3 bases not matched to a gene; V was cut back by 3 bases and J by 5 bases. The CDR3 region has the DNA TGTGCCAGCAGCTTTGGGACAGGGGGGAACAATGAGCAGTTCTTC. The encoded protein is CASSFGTGGNNEQFF.

The chain combines TRBV20-1 with TRBJ1-5; D remains unclear. CDR1 is DFQATT, CDR2 SNEGSKA, per germline (reference sequence). V shed 0 bases and J shed 4 bases, with 16 bases lying between them. The CDR3 runs to 16 residues. The CDR3 protein is CSARDRAAVRNQPQHF. CDR3 bases: TGCAGTGCTAGAGATCGGGCAGCCGTGCGGAATCAGCCCCAGCATTTT.

This clonotype was seen more than once but under ten times. With a much larger clone just one base away, this may be a read error. The chain couples TRBV5-1 to TRBJ2-1, with 9 positions matching TRBD2. Near its end, the DNA agrees better with TRBJ2-7, so the J call may be wrong. The CDR3 loop spans 16 amino acids. CDR1 SGHRS and CDR2 YFSETQ come from the germline V gene. CDR3: CASRVSGTSSYNEQYF. DNA of the CDR3: TGCGCCAGCAGGGTCTCCGGGACTAGCTCCTACAATGAGCAGTACTTC.

This clonotype was counted ten times or more. CDR3 DNA: TGTGCCAGCAGCCAGATCGGGGACAGAGGATACAATGAGCAGTTCTTC. Amino acid sequence: CASSQIGDRGYNEQFF. The V and J genes are TRBV14 and TRBJ2-1, with TRBD1 matching over 7 bases. Germline assignment: CDR1 SGHDN and CDR2 FVKESK. This CDR3 is built from 16 residues. V shed 3 bases, J shed 4 bases, and the junction held 9 bases outside the gene matches.

CDR3 in DNA: TGCAGTGCTAGAGTGGGGGTCGCTAATGAAAAACTGTTTTTT. Amino acids: CSARVGVANEKLFF. The chain has TRBV20-1 and TRBJ1-4, with TRBD1 as a possible D gene (5 bases). The CDR3 consists of 14 residues. The V and J ends lost 1 base and 3 bases respectively, with 9 bases between them. Germline loops: CDR1 DFQATT, CDR2 SNEGSKA (reference sequence).

As to this clonotype: This may be a read error: a much more frequent sequence differs by one nucleotide. The V call is TRBV6-1, the J call TRBJ1-1; no firm D call. Trimming removed 6 bases at V and 4 bases at J, with 6 bases between. Germline-derived CDR1 and CDR2 are MNHNS and SASEGT. The CDR3 is 11 residues long. CDR3 DNA sequence: TGTGCCAGCAGGGTGATCACTGAAGCTTTCTTT. Translated, it gives CASRVITEAFF.

This chain links TRBV3-1 with TRBJ2-3; D uncertain. The CDR3 sequence is 14 residues long. V lost 2 bases, J lost 6 bases, and 12 bases lay in between. CDR1 and CDR2 from the germline V gene are LGHDT and YNNKEL (reference sequence). The CDR3 sequence: CASSQKGPTDTQYF. The CDR3 nucleotides read TGTGCCAGCAGCCAAAAAGGACCCACTGATACGCAGTATTTT.

A few counts support this clonotype. The CDR3 here is CASTRRYTDTQYF. The CDR3 region has the DNA TGTGCCAGCACAAGACGATACACAGATACGCAGTATTTT. The chain combines TRBV6-2 or TRBV6-3 with TRBJ2-3; D not certain. Trimming took 7 bases from V and 2 from J, leaving 10 bases between them. The CDR3 is made up of 13 amino acids. The germline CDR1 and CDR2 sequences are MNHEY and SVGEGT.

This clonotype was counted between two and nine times. The chain links TRBV12-3 or TRBV12-4 to TRBJ1-5; D uncertain. Deletions cut 3 bases from V and 0 bases from J, with 15 bases between. The CDR3 runs to 17 residues. Here the CDR3 DNA reads TGTGCCAGCAGTTTGAGCGTAGGGTTTTATAGCAATCAGCCCCAGCATTTT. It yields the protein CASSLSVGFYSNQPQHF.

This clonotype turned up a few times. The chain carries TRBV15 and TRBJ2-1; 11 bases are a match to TRBD2. Germline V gene sequence: CDR1 LNHNV, CDR2 YYDKDF (reference sequence). The CDR3 totals 17 residues. V lost 9 bases, J lost 3 bases, and 13 bases stayed unmatched. CDR3 sequence: CATSQLAGVLIYNEQFF. The CDR3 nucleotides read TGTGCCACGAGTCAACTAGCGGGGGTCCTCATCTACAATGAGCAGTTCTTC.

The chain links TRBV7-2 to TRBJ2-3, with 9 bases aligning to TRBD2. CDR1 is SGHTA, CDR2 FQGNSA, per germline. V was clipped by 5 bases and J by 1 base; unmatched bases: 7. This CDR3 has 16 amino acids. CDR3: CASSVSGGARTDTQYF. The CDR3 region has the DNA TGTGCCAGCAGCGTTAGCGGGGGCGCCCGCACAGATACGCAGTATTTT. Combining the CDR3 with reference TRBV7-2 and TRBJ2-3 gives the whole variable domain GAGVSQSPSNKVTEKGKDVELRCDPISGHTALYWYRQSLGQGLEFLIYFQGNSAPDKSGLPSDRFSAERTGGSVSTLTIQRTQQEDSAVYLCASSVSGGARTDTQYFGPGTRLTVL.